A selection of T cell receptor beta chains follows, all from one sample in a study of T cells after yellow fever vaccination. TCRdb reprocessed the 5' RACE reads with MiXCR, giving one entry per CDR3 protein. Altogether 200,000 to 300,000 distinct CDR3 sequences are present, around 6.7% being singletons, with the ten largest covering approximately 1.1%. The sequencing here drew on CD4+ T cells sorted from PBMCs, taken on the day of the yellow fever booster vaccination. Receptor source: a man aged 25 to 40 who received the YFV17D yellow fever vaccine. Both conserved end residues are part of each CDR3.

CDR3aa: CAISEAGLSTETQYF; v_gene: TRBV10-3
CDR3aa: CASSLPTGRGYNEQFF; v_gene: TRBV7-6
CDR3aa: CASSDRDRAFAINEQFF; v_gene: TRBV25-1
CDR3aa: CASRTGTSGYEQYF; v_gene: TRBV28
CDR3aa: CASRIQGAKNEQFF; v_gene: TRBV12-2
CDR3aa: CASSPGHYSYEQYF; v_gene: TRBV5-5
CDR3aa: CASRAGSGLNYGYTF; v_gene: TRBV6-1
CDR3aa: CSATGASVDTQYF; v_gene: TRBV20-1
CDR3aa: CSANLDRDYGYTF; v_gene: TRBV20-1
CDR3aa: CAISGGPSGGSHEQYF; v_gene: TRBV10-3
CDR3aa: CASSSTRYFSYNEQFF; v_gene: TRBV6-5
CDR3aa: CASSGGGLSGTEAFF; v_gene: TRBV9
CDR3aa: CASSLRDQYTDTQYF; v_gene: TRBV5-1
CDR3aa: CASSPTGHGQPQHF; v_gene: TRBV7-9
CDR3aa: CSARREHKWDEQFF; v_gene: TRBV20-1
CDR3aa: CSAGPAGSVDTQYF; v_gene: TRBV20-1
CDR3aa: CASSRDYPRNNEQFF; v_gene: TRBV4-3
CDR3aa: CSARDQVRGISYGYTF; v_gene: TRBV20-1
CDR3aa: CASSPRRLNTDTQYF; v_gene: TRBV4-3
CDR3aa: CTSSQDPGGRSYEQYF; v_gene: TRBV1
CDR3aa: CSASSIRDYTTDTQYF; v_gene: TRBV20-1
CDR3aa: CASSLPGLGAKAQYF; v_gene: TRBV12-3/TRBV12-4
CDR3aa: CASSQGVAGVREQYF; v_gene: TRBV4-3
CDR3aa: CAWRGYLTSSGNTIYF; v_gene: TRBV30
CDR3aa: CASSQEGVGRWDNEQFF; v_gene: TRBV4-1
CDR3aa: CASRSGLAIRGTGELFF; v_gene: TRBV3-1
CDR3aa: CASSLRADNEQFF; v_gene: TRBV5-1
CDR3aa: CAWTSGTGGSEQFF; v_gene: TRBV30
CDR3aa: CASSRQGISPMNTGELFF; v_gene: TRBV23-1